This T cell receptor beta chain was captured in a study of T cells in women clearing cervical HPV infection. Looked up from germline, CDR1 is MNHNS and CDR2 is SASEGT. V was clipped by 3 bases and J by 3 bases, with 14 bases between them. The CDR3 sequence is 15 residues long. Study outcomes and limitations: CIN3+ cases had significantly higher TCR richness than controls; evenness did not differ.

immunoSEQ multiplex PCR used an average of 1200 ng genomic DNA. This table comes from immunoSEQ multiplex PCR, and its TCRdb copy is limited to in-frame clones, with some not included. This table holds approximately 38,000 clones. Worth noting for this clone: Its cognate antigen is unknown. With the read ending 3 residues before the CDR3 end, the germline J gene is used to fill in that end.

The V and J genes are TRBV6-1 and TRBJ1-1; unclear D gene. This TCR derives from a woman aged 18 to 69 with a cervical HPV16 infection that either progressed to CIN3+ or cleared (not recorded which). The sample taken for sequencing was blood buffy coat. CDR3 in amino acids: CASSETPDGYTEAFF. CDR3 DNA, as far as it was read: TGTGCCAGCAGTGAGACCCCCGACGGGTACACTGAA.